These 10 T cell receptor beta chains originate from one sample sequenced in a study of Graves' ophthalmopathy and Graves' hyperthyroidism. CDR3 regions of TCR beta were amplified from RNA transcripts. The authors performed first-round RT-PCR with HTBI primers and then a second-round multiplex PCR. TCRdb independently ran MiXCR on the multiplex PCR reads; one entry per CDR3 protein. There are more than 300,000 distinct CDR3 sequences in the sample; approximately 15% occur only once, and 7% lies in the top ten. Sequencing was carried out using peripheral blood. The receptors originated from a woman under 30 with stable Graves' hyperthyroidism.

This clonotype was recorded a few times. This rearrangement joins TRBV6-1 to TRBJ1-2, with D unresolved. Trimming cost V 1 base and J 7 bases, with 13 bases left between them. From germline, CDR1 is MNHNS and CDR2 SASEGT. CDR3 length: 14 residues. The CDR3 sequence is CASSEVGASSGYTF. Written as DNA, the CDR3 is TGTGCCAGCAGTGAAGTTGGTGCGTCCAGTGGCTACACCTTC.

This clonotype was seen ten or more times. The chain couples TRBV6-5 to TRBJ1-3; D gene ambiguous. V shed 2 bases and J shed 2 bases, with 7 bases lying between them. The length of the CDR3 is 14 residues. Germline lookup yields CDR1 MNHEY and CDR2 SVGAGI. In DNA, the CDR3 is TGTGCCAGCAGTTACACCCCCCCTGGAAACACCATATATTTT. This gives the protein CASSYTPPGNTIYF.

In its sample, this clonotype was seen many times. This chain joins TRBV15 and TRBJ1-2; TRBD1 aligns across 7 bases. After removal of 0 bases from V and 2 bases from J, the junction contained 9 bases not matched to a gene. The CDR3 has 17 residues. Germline V lookup: CDR1 LNHNV, CDR2 YYDKDF (reference sequence). DNA of the CDR3: TGTGCCACCAGCAGAGATCACAGTCCAGGGGGGAACTATGGCTACACCTTC. This translates into CATSRDHSPGGNYGYTF.

The gene calls are TRBV7-8 and TRBJ1-6, with 8 bases that match TRBD1. Germline lookup yields CDR1 SGHVS and CDR2 FQNEAQ. J was trimmed by 0 bases and V by 1 base; bases with no gene match: 2. CDR3 length: 17 residues. CDR3 in amino acids: CASSLGDRRSYNSPLHF. In nucleotides, the CDR3 is TGTGCCAGCAGCTTAGGGGACAGGCGCTCCTATAATTCACCCCTCCACTTT.

This clonotype appeared many times. This chain links TRBV12-5 with TRBJ2-2, with D perhaps TRBD2 (7 bases). Germline values: CDR1 LGHNT, CDR2 FRNRAP. CDR3 length equals 15 residues. Deletions cut 2 bases from V and 4 bases from J, with 11 bases between. CDR3 DNA sequence: TGTGCTAGTGGTTTGAGGGGGGGCGGCACCGGGGAGCTGTTTTTT. It translates to CASGLRGGGTGELFF.

The chain uses TRBV5-1 and TRBJ1-2, with 8 nucleotides matching TRBD1. This CDR3 comprises 16 residues. Germline-derived CDR1 and CDR2 are SGHRS and YFSETQ. V lost 0 bases, J lost 6 bases, and 10 bases stayed unmatched. This chain's CDR3 is CASSLADFTGGNGYTF. CDR3 coding DNA: TGCGCCAGCAGCTTGGCCGATTTTACAGGGGGAAATGGCTACACCTTC.

This chain links TRBV6-1 with TRBJ1-2; TRBD1 matches at 9 bases. This CDR3 is built from 14 residues. V lost 6 bases and J lost 5; bases outside the gene matches: 7. Germline CDR1 reads MNHNS; CDR2 reads SASEGT. The chain's CDR3 is CASRQQGAEYGYTF. The CDR3 DNA sequence: TGTGCCAGCAGGCAACAGGGGGCTGAGTATGGCTACACCTTC.

This clonotype was seen at least ten times. The CDR3, as DNA: TGTGCCAGCAGTTCGGAACACCTGAACACTGAAGCTTTCTTT. Translating it yields CASSSEHLNTEAFF. The rearrangement joins TRBV7-9 to TRBJ1-1; no clear D gene. Germline assignment: CDR1 SEHNR and CDR2 FQNEAQ (reference sequence). This CDR3 region has 14 residues. The germline V and J ends were trimmed by 6 bases and 0 bases, with 11 bases remaining between them.

The table lists this clonotype with many counts. The V and J genes are TRBV20-1 and TRBJ2-4; possibly TRBD2 for D (5 bases). The germline V gene encodes CDR1 DFQATT and CDR2 SNEGSKA (reference sequence). This CDR3 has 14 amino acids. Trimming removed 3 bases at V and 2 bases at J, with 11 bases between. For the CDR3, the DNA is TGCAGTGCTAGGGGCCACGGGACCAAAAACATTCAGTACTTC. It codes for CSARGHGTKNIQYF.

This clonotype showed up just a few times. A junction boundary mismatches the germline segment, possibly from a read error. This chain connects TRBV7-6 to TRBJ2-1; TRBD2 is a possible D gene (6 bases). The CDR3 runs to 12 residues. The germline V gene has CDR1 SGHVS and CDR2 FNYEAQ. This CDR3 is CASSSREDEKFF. CDR3 sequence (DNA): TGTGCCAGCAGCTCCAGGGAGGATGAGAAGTTCTTC.